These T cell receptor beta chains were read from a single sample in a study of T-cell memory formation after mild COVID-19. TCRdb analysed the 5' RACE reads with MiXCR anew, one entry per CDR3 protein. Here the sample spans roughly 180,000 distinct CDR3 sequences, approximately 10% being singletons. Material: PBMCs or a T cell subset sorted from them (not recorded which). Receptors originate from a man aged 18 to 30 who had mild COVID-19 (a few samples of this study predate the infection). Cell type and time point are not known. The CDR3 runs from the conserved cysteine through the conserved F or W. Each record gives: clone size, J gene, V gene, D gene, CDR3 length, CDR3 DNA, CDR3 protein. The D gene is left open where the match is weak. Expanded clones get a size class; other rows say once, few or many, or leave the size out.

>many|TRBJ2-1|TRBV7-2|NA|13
TGTGCCAGCAGCTTAGGCCAGTACAATGAGCAGTTCTTC
CASSLGQYNEQFF
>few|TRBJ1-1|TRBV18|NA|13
TGTGCCAGCTCACAAACCCAGAACACTGAAGCTTTCTTT
CASSQTQNTEAFF
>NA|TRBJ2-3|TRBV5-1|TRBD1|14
TGCGCCAGCAGGGGACAGGGGGCAACAGATACGCAGTATTTT
CASRGQGATDTQYF
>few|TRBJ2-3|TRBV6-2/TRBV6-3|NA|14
TGTGCCAGCACCCAACAGGGCTACTTTCATACGCAGTATTTT
CASTQQGYFHTQYF
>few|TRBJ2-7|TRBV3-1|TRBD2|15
TGTGCCAGCAGCCCATCTAGCGGGGGGGCCTACGAGCAGTACTTC
CASSPSSGGAYEQYF
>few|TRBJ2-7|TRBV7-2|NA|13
TGTGCCAGCAGCCAAGCTAGCGCCTACGAGCAGTACTTC
CASSQASAYEQYF
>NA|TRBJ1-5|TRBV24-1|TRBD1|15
TGTGCCACCAGTGATCCGAACAGGGGAAATCAGCCCCAGCATTTT
CATSDPNRGNQPQHF
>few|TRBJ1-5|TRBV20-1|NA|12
TGCAGTGCTAGAGATAGTAGACAGCCCCAGCATTTT
CSARDSRQPQHF
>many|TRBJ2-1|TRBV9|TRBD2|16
TGTGCCAGCAGCCTGGGACTAGCGGGGCGAGGGGATGAGCAGTTCTTC
CASSLGLAGRGDEQFF
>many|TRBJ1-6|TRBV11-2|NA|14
TGTGCCAGCAGCTTAGACGTCAGCCGGATCTCCCTCCACTTT
CASSLDVSRISLHF
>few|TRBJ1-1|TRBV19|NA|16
TGTGCCAGTAGTATGGGGGCCGCAGGGAGGGGGACTGAAGCTTTCTTT
CASSMGAAGRGTEAFF
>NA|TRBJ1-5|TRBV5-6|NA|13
TGTGCCTTTTTTGTCACAGATAATCAGCCCCAGCATTTT
CAFFVTDNQPQHF
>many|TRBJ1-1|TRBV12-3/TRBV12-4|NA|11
TGTGCCAGCAGTTTAGGCGCTGAAGCTTTCTTT
CASSLGAEAFF
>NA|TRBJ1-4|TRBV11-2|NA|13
TGTGCCAGCAGCTTTCATACCGAGGGAAAACTGTTTTTT
CASSFHTEGKLFF
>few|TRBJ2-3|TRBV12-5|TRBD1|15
TGTGCTAGTGGGAAAACAGGGGCCACCACAGATACGCAGTATTTT
CASGKTGATTDTQYF
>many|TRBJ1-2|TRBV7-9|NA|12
TGTGCCAGCAGCTTTAGCGGGGGTGGCTACACCTTC
CASSFSGGGYTF
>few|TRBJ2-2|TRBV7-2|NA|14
TGTGCCAGCAGCTTAGCGCGGGGCACCGGGGAGCTGTTTTTT
CASSLARGTGELFF
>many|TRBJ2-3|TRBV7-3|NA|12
TGTGCCAGCAGCCAGAGCACAGATACGCAGTATTTT
CASSQSTDTQYF
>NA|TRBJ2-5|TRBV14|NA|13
TGTGCCAGCAGCCGGAACACCCAAGAGACCCAGTACTTC
CASSRNTQETQYF
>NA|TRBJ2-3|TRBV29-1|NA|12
TGCAGCGGGGGCGAGGTTGATGATACGCAGTATTTT
CSGGEVDDTQYF
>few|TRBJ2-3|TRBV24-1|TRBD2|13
TGTGCCACCGGGGCGGGGGGTGTTGATACGCAGTATTTT
CATGAGGVDTQYF
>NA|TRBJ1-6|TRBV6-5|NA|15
TGTGCCAGCAGTTGGGGGGGAGGTCGTAATTCACCCCTCCACTTT
CASSWGGGRNSPLHF
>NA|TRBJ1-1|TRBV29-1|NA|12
TGCAGCGTTGATGACGGGCACACTGAAGCTTTCTTT
CSVDDGHTEAFF
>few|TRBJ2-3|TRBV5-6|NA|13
TGTGCCTCCAGTGTGGGGAACGCAGATACGCAGTATTTT
CASSVGNADTQYF
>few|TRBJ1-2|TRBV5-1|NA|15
TGCGCCAGCAGCTTGGGGCAGCAAGTTAACTATGGCTACACCTTC
CASSLGQQVNYGYTF
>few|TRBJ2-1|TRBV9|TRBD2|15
TGTGCCAGCAGCAAGGGACTAGCGGGTTACAATGAGCAGTTCTTC
CASSKGLAGYNEQFF
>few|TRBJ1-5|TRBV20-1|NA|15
TGCAGTGCTAGGGATCACGGGAGGGGCCAACAGCCCCAGCATTTT
CSARDHGRGQQPQHF
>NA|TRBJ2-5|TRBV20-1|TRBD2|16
TGCAGTGCTAGAGCCGTACTAGCGGGGCCCCAAGAGACCCAGTACTTC
CSARAVLAGPQETQYF
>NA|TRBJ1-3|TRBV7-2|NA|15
TGTGCCAGCAGCCTTATGGGGGCGCCGGGAAACACCATATATTTT
CASSLMGAPGNTIYF
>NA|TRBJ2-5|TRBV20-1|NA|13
TGCAGTGCACCACGGGGGGCGGTGGAGACCCAGTACTTC
CSAPRGAVETQYF
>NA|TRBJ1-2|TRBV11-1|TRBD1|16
TGTGCCAGCAGCCCAGGGGGATCGAAGCAGCCCTATGGCTACACCTTC
CASSPGGSKQPYGYTF
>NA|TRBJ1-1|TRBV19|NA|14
TGTGCCAGTAGTATAGAGTTCAGGAACACTGAAGCTTTCTTT
CASSIEFRNTEAFF